Each of the 8 T cell receptor beta chains below was sequenced from the same sample in a study of blood T cell repertoires in COVID-19. TCRdb's table, derived via immunoSEQ multiplex PCR, lists solely in-frame clones and lacks some. This sample has 390,000 or so clones, with 87% found just once. The source material was PBMCs or T cells enriched from blood (not recorded which). The receptors stem from a woman aged 45-60 years who had recovered from COVID-19.

The V gene is TRBV27, the J gene TRBJ1-2; 7 positions agree with TRBD1. This CDR3 region has 15 residues. Germline CDR1 and CDR2: MNHEY and SMNVEV (reference sequence). The J segment lost 4 bases and the V segment lost 6 bases, leaving 11 bases of the junction unmatched. CDR3 loop: CASRGGSRFGYGYTF. In nucleotides, the CDR3 is TGTGCCAGCAGAGGGGGCAGCAGATTCGGCTATGGCTACACCTTC.

This sequence joins TRBV5-1 and TRBJ1-2; D unclear. The CDR3 runs 15 residues. Germline loops: CDR1 SGHRS, CDR2 YFSETQ. Trimming removed 0 bases at V and 4 bases at J, with 13 bases between. Here the CDR3 DNA reads TGCGCCAGCAGCTTGGCCGCGGTCACGGGCTATGGCTACACCTTC. Its protein product is CASSLAAVTGYGYTF. Full variable domain (missing parts from reference TRBV5-1 and TRBJ1-2): KAGVTQTPRYLIKTRGQQVTLSCSPISGHRSVSWYQQTPGQGLQFLFEYFSETQRNKGNFPGRFSGRQFSNSRSEMNVSTLELGDSALYLCASSLAAVTGYGYTFGSGTRLTVV.

The chain is built from TRBV6-1 and TRBJ2-1; 12 bases align to TRBD2. Per the germline V gene, CDR1 is MNHNS and CDR2 is SASEGT. This CDR3 is 18 amino acids long. V was pared by 2 bases and J by 2 bases, with 7 bases of the junction left unmatched. CDR3 protein: CASSERLAGVVPYNEQFF. The CDR3 region has the DNA TGTGCCAGCAGTGAAAGACTAGCGGGGGTTGTCCCCTACAATGAGCAGTTCTTC.

The chain joins TRBV29-1 to TRBJ1-1, with D possibly matching TRBD1 (6 bases). CDR1 is SQVTM, CDR2 ANQGSEA, per germline. V was pared by 5 bases and J by 4 bases, with 17 bases between. There are 14 residues in the CDR3. Here the CDR3 reads CSVFGGETGTEAFF. CDR3 nucleotide sequence: TGCAGCGTTTTTGGGGGCGAAACCGGCACTGAAGCTTTCTTT. Drawing the rest from reference TRBV29-1 and TRBJ1-1, the complete variable domain is SAVISQKPSRDICQRGTSLTIQCQVDSQVTMMFWYRQQPGQSLTLIATANQGSEATYESGFVIDKFPISRPNLTFSTLTVSNMSPEDSSIYLCSVFGGETGTEAFFGQGTRLTVV.

The chain is built from TRBV7-9 and TRBJ1-2; D perhaps matches TRBD1 (5 bases). Germline lookup yields CDR1 SEHNR and CDR2 FQNEAQ (reference sequence). CDR3 length: 14 residues. The V end lost 4 bases, the J end lost 6 bases, and 15 bases lay between the germline ends. The CDR3 region has the DNA TGTGCCAGCAGCTCGGTAGACAAGACAGATGGCTACACCTTC. Its translation: CASSSVDKTDGYTF.

The J gene is TRBJ1-1, the V gene TRBV5-1; TRBD1 agrees at 9 bases. The length of the CDR3 is 15 residues. J gave up 1 base and V 4 bases, and 5 bases lay outside the gene matches. CDR1 and CDR2 (germline): SGHRS, YFSETQ. DNA for the CDR3: TGCGCCAGCAGCGCGGGGGACAGGGAGAACACTGAAGCTTTCTTT. Its protein is CASSAGDRENTEAFF.

V gene TRBV2 combines with J gene TRBJ2-5; D not resolved. The CDR3 sequence is 13 residues long. V shed 4 bases and J shed 3 bases, with 9 bases lying between them. From germline, CDR1 is SNHLY and CDR2 FYNNEI. The chain's CDR3 is CASSVNVEETQYF. As DNA, the CDR3 is TGTGCCAGCAGTGTGAATGTAGAAGAGACCCAGTACTTC.

V gene TRBV14 combines with J gene TRBJ2-1, with 11 bases aligning to TRBD2. Germline V gives CDR1 SGHDN, CDR2 FVKESK. The CDR3 contains 15 residues. J gave up 4 bases and V 4 bases, and 3 bases lay outside the gene matches. CDR3 amino acids: CASSPPSGGYNEQFF. The CDR3 nucleotides read TGTGCCAGCAGCCCCCCTAGCGGGGGGTACAATGAGCAGTTCTTC.